Listed below are T cell receptor beta chains from one sample, sequenced in a study of response to subunit inactivated influenza vaccine. From the RT-PCR reads, TCRdb called clonotypes with MiXCR, one entry per CDR3 protein. Among a few hundred thousand distinct CDR3 sequences, less than 25% were seen once, and the ten largest hold roughly a tenth. Source: PBMCs from blood, taken less than 22 months after vaccination. The origin of the receptors is a man aged 50 to 69 who received an inactivated influenza vaccine. CDR3s include the opening cysteine and the closing phenylalanine or tryptophan. A clone size is listed for some rows: how often the clone was seen (once, few, many), or a class if it is expanded.

clone size: .
V gene: TRBV28
J gene: TRBJ2-5
CDR3 protein: CASSTTGQSETQYF

clone size: few
V gene: TRBV20-1
J gene: TRBJ1-5
CDR3 protein: CSARDRDRGYPSNQPQHF

clone size: many
V gene: TRBV6-5
J gene: TRBJ1-2
CDR3 protein: CASRKTGSGYTF

clone size: .
V gene: TRBV11-2
J gene: TRBJ2-3
CDR3 protein: CASSLVWSSGARGDTQYF

clone size: .
V gene: TRBV20-1
J gene: TRBJ1-2
CDR3 protein: CSASEGASNYGYTF

clone size: few
V gene: TRBV7-8
J gene: TRBJ2-5
CDR3 protein: CASSLGQTSLETQYF

clone size: .
V gene: TRBV12-3/TRBV12-4
J gene: TRBJ1-1
CDR3 protein: CASSSTPGPGGAFF

clone size: .
V gene: TRBV10-3
J gene: TRBJ1-4
CDR3 protein: CAISGDRDKLFF

clone size: .
V gene: TRBV9
J gene: TRBJ2-1
CDR3 protein: CASSDISGQFF

clone size: few
V gene: TRBV20-1
J gene: TRBJ1-5
CDR3 protein: CSARPGQGYHSNQPQHF

clone size: .
V gene: TRBV12-5
J gene: TRBJ2-1
CDR3 protein: CASGLVLGGSGEQFF

clone size: .
V gene: TRBV24-1
J gene: TRBJ2-5
CDR3 protein: CATSDYTNLPQETQYF

clone size: once
V gene: TRBV2
J gene: TRBJ2-5
CDR3 protein: CASSEAVSWSLETQYF

clone size: many
V gene: TRBV5-5
J gene: TRBJ1-1
CDR3 protein: CASSPRQGKTEAFF

clone size: .
V gene: TRBV11-2
J gene: TRBJ2-1
CDR3 protein: CASSFTGTSGRTSSYNEQFF

clone size: few
V gene: TRBV4-3
J gene: TRBJ2-1
CDR3 protein: CASSQASTGTGYHEQFF

clone size: .
V gene: TRBV5-1
J gene: TRBJ1-1
CDR3 protein: CASSSGQGYYTEAFF

clone size: .
V gene: TRBV5-1
J gene: TRBJ1-3
CDR3 protein: CASSPPGNTIYF

clone size: .
V gene: TRBV9
J gene: TRBJ1-6
CDR3 protein: CASSVGAGVNSPLHF

clone size: few
V gene: TRBV20-1
J gene: TRBJ1-4
CDR3 protein: CSALDRDLGEKLFF

clone size: few
V gene: TRBV29-1
J gene: TRBJ2-1
CDR3 protein: CSVEGQGAVDEQFF

clone size: .
V gene: TRBV6-5
J gene: TRBJ2-5
CDR3 protein: CASSYPGTGVETQYF

clone size: .
V gene: TRBV6-5
J gene: TRBJ2-1
CDR3 protein: CASSYTAGGFGDEQFF

clone size: few
V gene: TRBV5-6
J gene: TRBJ2-7
CDR3 protein: CASSAQREQYF

clone size: .
V gene: TRBV19
J gene: TRBJ1-2
CDR3 protein: CASRIYYGYTF

clone size: few
V gene: TRBV7-8
J gene: TRBJ1-2
CDR3 protein: CASSSQGAIYGYTF

clone size: few
V gene: TRBV28
J gene: TRBJ1-2
CDR3 protein: CASRPSGGWGHGYTF

clone size: few
V gene: TRBV18
J gene: TRBJ1-5
CDR3 protein: CASSPLQTSNQPQHF

clone size: .
V gene: TRBV5-5
J gene: TRBJ2-3
CDR3 protein: CASSSSGQFTDTQYF

clone size: few
V gene: TRBV2
J gene: TRBJ1-1
CDR3 protein: CASSEGHLNTEAFF

clone size: many
V gene: TRBV6-1
J gene: TRBJ1-2
CDR3 protein: CASSGPGQGIYGYTF